The T cell receptor beta chain described here comes from a study of T cell responses to AZD1222 COVID-19 vaccine. CDR1 is KGHSH, CDR2 LQKENI, per germline. V gave up 1 base and J gave up 4 bases; unmatched junction bases: 6. The CDR3 extends over 15 amino acids. Data came from immunoSEQ multiplex PCR; TCRdb stores just in-frame clones and leaves some out. The sample shows about 90,000 clones, about 86% of them seen only once. This sample comprised peripheral blood, obtained on day 0 of AZD1222 vaccination. The receptor's source is an adult in good health. The rearrangement joins TRBV18 to TRBJ1-1; 7 positions agree with TRBD1. In nucleotides, the CDR3 is TGTGCCAGCTCACCACGTACAGGGGAGGGCACTGAAGCTTTCTTT. Encoded protein: CASSPRTGEGTEAFF.